The clone carrying this T cell receptor beta chain was detected only a few times. As yet, its antigen is unknown. Genomic DNA constituted the template upon which TCR beta VDJ and CDR3 profiling was performed. One entry per CDR3 protein results from TCRdb running MiXCR on the reads. The sample lists 100,000 to 150,000 distinct CDR3 sequences, over 30% seen once, with 2.6% in the top ten. In patients chosen for sequencing, flow cytometry had shown CD8+CD57+ cell expansion. At blood sampling, none of the patients had yet received therapy. This entry belongs to a study of CD8+CD57+ T cells in acquired aplastic anemia. Study-wide results and limits: Patients and controls had CD8+ Simpson's diversity values that were not significantly distinct.

Germline CDR1 and CDR2: MGHDK and SYGVNS. V lost 4 bases, J lost 4 bases, and 18 bases lay in between. There are 16 residues in the CDR3. This sequence originates from a human donor with aplastic anemia. Input material: sorted CD4+, CD8+, or CD8+CD57+ T cells (not recorded which) from PBMCs. This rearrangement joins TRBV25-1 to TRBJ2-3; D not certain. For the CDR3, the DNA is TGTGCCAGCAGTGCCAGCAGCTACGGACCAGCAGATACGCAGTATTTT. It yields the protein CASSASSYGPADTQYF.